The clone carrying this TCR beta chain has just one count. This entry is derived from a study of neurological immune-mediated disorders. cDNA synthesis was performed by 5'RACE with 10-nucleotide random UMIs. TCRdb re-derived calls from the 5' RACE reads in MiXCR, one entry per CDR3 protein. Of about 36,000 distinct CDR3 sequences in the sample, 10% to 13% were seen once. This CDR3 region has 14 residues. The V end lost 0 bases, the J end lost 13 bases, and 19 bases lay between the germline ends. Per germline, CDR1 GTSNPN and CDR2 SVGIG (reference sequence). Sequenced input: PBMCs. The chain links TRBV30 to TRBJ2-1; D remains ambiguous. The clonotype comes from a woman aged 30 to 39 with HTLV-1-associated myelopathy (HAM/TSP). Here the CDR3 reads CAWSVHGLKPGQFF. The CDR3, as DNA: TGTGCCTGGAGTGTACATGGGCTTAAACCCGGTCAGTTCTTC.